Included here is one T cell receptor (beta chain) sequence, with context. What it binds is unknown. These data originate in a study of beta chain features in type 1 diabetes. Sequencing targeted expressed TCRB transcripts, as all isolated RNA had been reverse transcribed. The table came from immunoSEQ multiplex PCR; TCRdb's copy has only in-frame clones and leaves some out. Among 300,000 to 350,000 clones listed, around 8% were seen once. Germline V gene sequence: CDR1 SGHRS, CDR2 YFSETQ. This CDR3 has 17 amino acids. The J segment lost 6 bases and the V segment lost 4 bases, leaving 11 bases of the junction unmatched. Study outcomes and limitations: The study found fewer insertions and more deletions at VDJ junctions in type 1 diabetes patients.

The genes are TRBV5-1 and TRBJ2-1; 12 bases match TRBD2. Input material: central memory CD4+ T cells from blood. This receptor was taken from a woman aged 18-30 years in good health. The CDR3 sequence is CASSPGLAGLRRNEQFF. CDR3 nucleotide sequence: TGCGCCAGCAGCCCGGGACTAGCGGGCCTCCGCCGCAATGAGCAGTTCTTC.